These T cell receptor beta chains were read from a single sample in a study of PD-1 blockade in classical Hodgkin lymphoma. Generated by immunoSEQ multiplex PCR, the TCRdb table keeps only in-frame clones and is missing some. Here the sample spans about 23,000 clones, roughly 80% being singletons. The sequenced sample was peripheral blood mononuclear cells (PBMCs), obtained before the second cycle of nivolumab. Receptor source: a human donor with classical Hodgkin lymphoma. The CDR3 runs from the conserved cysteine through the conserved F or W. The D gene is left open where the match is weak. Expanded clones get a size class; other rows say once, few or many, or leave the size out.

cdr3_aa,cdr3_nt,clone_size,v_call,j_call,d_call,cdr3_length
CASSSRVNTEAFF,TGTGCCAGCAGTTCCAGGGTGAACACTGAGGCTTTCTTT,NA,TRBV6-6,TRBJ1-1,NA,13
CAWTRTEAFF,TGTGCCTGGACCCGCACTGAAGCTTTCTTT,few,TRBV30,TRBJ1-1,NA,10
CASSLTWDRETQYF,TGTGCCAGCAGTTTAACCTGGGACAGGGAGACCCAGTACTTC,NA,TRBV6-5,TRBJ2-5,TRBD1,14
CSVEGWGTGDTEAFF,TGCAGCGTTGAAGGCTGGGGGACAGGGGACACTGAAGCTTTCTTT,few,TRBV29-1,TRBJ1-1,TRBD1,15
CAISWTGTETQYF,TGTGCCATCAGCTGGACAGGGACCGAGACCCAGTACTTC,NA,TRBV10-3,TRBJ2-5,TRBD1,13
CASSVGAKGFEKLFF,TGTGCCAGCAGCGTAGGGGCAAAGGGGTTTGAAAAACTGTTTTTT,NA,TRBV9,TRBJ1-4,NA,15
CASSFGQNYGYTF,TGTGCCAGCAGCTTTGGCCAGAACTATGGCTACACCTTC,NA,TRBV5-5,TRBJ1-2,NA,13
CASSWATGIGEQYF,TGTGCCAGCAGCTGGGCCACAGGTATAGGCGAGCAGTACTTC,NA,TRBV7-9,TRBJ2-7,NA,14
CASSYATAISGNTIYF,TGTGCCAGCAGTTACGCGACAGCGATCTCTGGAAACACCATATATTTT,NA,TRBV6-6,TRBJ1-3,NA,16
CASSLEGLGNTIYF,TGTGCCAGCAGCTTAGAAGGGTTGGGAAACACCATATATTTT,once,TRBV7-2,TRBJ1-3,NA,14
CASSDFMPGQYEEKLFF,TGTGCCAGCAGTGATTTTATGCCGGGACAATATGAAGAAAAACTGTTTTTT,NA,TRBV6-1,TRBJ1-4,NA,17
CSVDPSGVYNEQFF,TGCAGCGTGGACCCCAGCGGGGTCTACAATGAGCAGTTCTTC,NA,TRBV29-1,TRBJ2-1,TRBD2,14
CASSLGGFKHEQYF,TGTGCCAGCAGCTTGGGGGGGTTCAAGCACGAGCAGTACTTC,few,TRBV5-4,TRBJ2-7,NA,14
CASSSGRVPLTYEQYF,TGTGCCAGCAGCTCGGGGAGGGTCCCGTTAACCTACGAGCAGTACTTC,NA,TRBV7-9,TRBJ2-7,TRBD2,16
CASSDGSQAGNQPQHF,TGTGCCAGCAGTGATGGCTCCCAGGCGGGCAATCAGCCCCAGCATTTT,NA,TRBV25-1,TRBJ1-5,NA,16
CATSPRPMRQLVEAFF,TGTGCCACCAGCCCCCGTCCTATGAGACAGCTAGTTGAAGCTTTCTTT,NA,TRBV15,TRBJ1-1,NA,16
CASSRVGPGENTIYF,TGTGCCAGCAGCCGGGTGGGACCCGGGGAGAACACCATATATTTT,NA,TRBV5-5,TRBJ1-3,NA,15
CASSQDGRGRGIQETQYF,TGCGCCAGCAGCCAAGACGGTAGGGGGAGGGGAATCCAAGAGACCCAGTACTTC,NA,TRBV4-3,TRBJ2-5,NA,18
CASSGGANYGYTF,TGTGCCAGCAGTGGGGGGGCTAACTATGGCTACACCTTC,NA,TRBV6-1,TRBJ1-2,NA,13
CASSQQTGTYYEQYF,TGTGCCAGCTCACAACAGACCGGGACTTACTACGAGCAGTACTTC,NA,TRBV18,TRBJ2-7,NA,15
CSVEWALAGGLETQYF,TGCAGCGTTGAATGGGCGCTAGCGGGGGGTTTAGAGACCCAGTACTTC,few,TRBV29-1,TRBJ2-5,TRBD2,16
CASSVGGRGANSPLHF,TGTGCCAGCAGCGTAGGGGGGCGGGGGGCGAATTCACCCCTCCACTTT,NA,TRBV9,TRBJ1-6,NA,16
CAIAGKNTEAFF,TGTGCCATCGCCGGGAAGAACACTGAAGCTTTCTTT,NA,TRBV7-9,TRBJ1-1,NA,12
CASSLGGDGQPQHF,TGTGCCAGCAGCTTAGGGGGGGACGGTCAGCCCCAGCATTTT,NA,TRBV7-8,TRBJ1-5,NA,14
CASSPGTSGGGSSGTQYF,TGTGCCAGCAGCCCCGGGACTAGCGGGGGGGGTTCATCGGGGACCCAGTACTTC,NA,TRBV4-2,TRBJ2-5,TRBD2,18
CASSLIGVDNEKLFF,TGTGCCAGCAGTTTAATCGGGGTGGATAATGAAAAACTGTTTTTT,NA,TRBV28,TRBJ1-4,NA,15
CASSPNRVTNEKLFF,TGTGCCAGCAGCCCCAACAGGGTAACTAATGAAAAACTGTTTTTT,NA,TRBV7-2,TRBJ1-4,NA,15
CASIQGAEQYF,TGCGCCAGTATCCAGGGGGCCGAGCAGTACTTC,few,TRBV10-1,TRBJ2-7,TRBD1,11
CASSQDPIRQGTYEQYF,TGCGCCAGCAGCCAAGATCCGATCCGCCAGGGTACCTACGAGCAGTACTTC,NA,TRBV4-3,TRBJ2-7,NA,17
CASSPPQGPPYGYTF,TGTGCCAGCAGTCCCCCCCAGGGACCGCCCTATGGCTACACCTTC,once,TRBV28,TRBJ1-2,NA,15
CASSQDYRNTEAFF,TGCGCCAGCAGCCAAGATTACAGGAACACTGAAGCTTTCTTT,NA,TRBV4-3,TRBJ1-1,NA,14
CASSLSHGDTEAFF,TGTGCCAGCAGTTTATCACACGGCGACACTGAAGCTTTCTTT,NA,TRBV27,TRBJ1-1,NA,14